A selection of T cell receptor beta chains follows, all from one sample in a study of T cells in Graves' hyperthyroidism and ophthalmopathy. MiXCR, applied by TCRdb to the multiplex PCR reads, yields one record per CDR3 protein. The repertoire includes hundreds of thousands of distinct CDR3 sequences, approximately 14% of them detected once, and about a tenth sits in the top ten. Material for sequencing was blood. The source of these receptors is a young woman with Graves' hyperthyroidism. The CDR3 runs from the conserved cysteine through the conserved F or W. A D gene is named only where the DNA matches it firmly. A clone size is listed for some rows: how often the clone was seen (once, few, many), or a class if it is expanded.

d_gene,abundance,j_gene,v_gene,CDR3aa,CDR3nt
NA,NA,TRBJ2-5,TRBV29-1,CSVHGGEETQYF,TGCAGCGTTCATGGTGGAGAAGAGACCCAGTACTTC
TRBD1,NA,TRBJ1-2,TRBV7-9,CASSLDRGQRNGYTF,TGTGCCAGCAGCTTAGACCGGGGACAGCGGAATGGCTACACCTTC
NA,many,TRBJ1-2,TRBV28,CASPTPGPHLYGYTF,TGTGCCAGCCCTACCCCAGGGCCCCATCTCTATGGCTACACCTTC
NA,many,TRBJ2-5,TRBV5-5,CASETWADTREPQYF,TGTGCCAGCGAAACCTGGGCAGACACAAGAGAACCCCAGTACTTC
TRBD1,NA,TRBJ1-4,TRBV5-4,CASSLYGTVNEKLFF,TGTGCCAGCAGCTTGTATGGGACAGTAAATGAAAAACTGTTTTTT
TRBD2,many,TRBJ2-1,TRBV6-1,CASSGRLAGGPRNEQFF,TGTGCCAGCAGTGGACGACTAGCGGGAGGGCCACGCAATGAGCAGTTCTTC
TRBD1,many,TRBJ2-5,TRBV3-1,CASSQARDSQETQYF,TGTGCCAGCAGCCAAGCCCGGGACAGCCAAGAGACCCAGTACTTC
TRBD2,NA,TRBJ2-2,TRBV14,CASSQVPTSGTLTGELFF,TGTGCCAGCAGCCAAGTCCCCACTAGCGGGACCCTCACCGGGGAGCTGTTTTTT
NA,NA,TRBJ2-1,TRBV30,CAWATGAGNEQFF,TGTGCCTGGGCCACCGGGGCGGGGAATGAGCAGTTCTTC
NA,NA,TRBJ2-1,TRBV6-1,CASSGDIGEQFF,TGTGCCAGCAGTGGCGATATTGGTGAGCAGTTCTTC
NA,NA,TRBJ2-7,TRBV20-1,CSARQAGLVEQYF,TGCAGTGCAAGACAGGCGGGACTGGTGGAGCAGTACTTC
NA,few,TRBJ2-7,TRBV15,CATSLNGRGREQYF,TGTGCCACCAGCCTCAATGGCAGGGGTCGCGAGCAGTACTTC
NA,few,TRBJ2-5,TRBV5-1,CASSSNFGSRETQYF,TGCGCCAGCAGCTCGAATTTCGGGAGCCGGGAGACCCAGTACTTC